These 17 T cell receptor beta chains were sequenced from one sample in a study of T-cell reconstitution after alpha-beta-depleted transplantation in children (dated by TCRdb to the mid-2010s). Preparation of the library involved PCR. Instrument used: Illumina HiSeq 2500. To normalize quantification of the TCRbeta repertoire, the TCR libraries were built with molecular barcoding that relied on unique molecular identifiers. The public sequencing data were trimmed at Q25 with fastp and processed into clonotypes with MiXCR by TCRdb, which kept only in-frame beta chains. Merged by CDR3 protein, the rows form single entries marked with the most common genes and DNA. The sample table lists 350,000 to 450,000 distinct CDR3 sequences, roughly 22% of them with a count of one. In total, the top ten clones hold 3% to 4.5% of the sample. Source: PBMCs from the stem cell graft donor, taken from the stem cell graft. These receptors were taken from a human donor who donated a stem cell graft to a child with acute myeloid leukemia.

This clonotype was picked up a small number of times. This chain joins TRBV12-3 or TRBV12-4 and TRBJ2-1; D perhaps matches TRBD2 (5 bases). Between the trimmed V and J ends, which lost 6 bases and 10 bases, there was a span of 25 bases. The CDR3 extends over 16 amino acids. CDR3: CASSNPGGLLSGEQFF. The CDR3 DNA sequence: TGTGCCAGCAGCAACCCCGGCGGACTCCTCTCGGGCGAGCAGTTCTTC.

For the CDR3, the DNA is TGTGCCAGCACCACGGGTGGGACCCAGTACTTC. Its translation: CASTTGGTQYF. The chain is built from TRBV28 and TRBJ2-5; D uncertain. Germline V gene lookup returns CDR1 MDHEN and CDR2 SYDVKM. The CDR3 runs to 11 residues. The germline V and J ends were trimmed by 7 bases and 7 bases, with 10 bases remaining between them.

CDR3 bases: TGTGCCAGCAGTGAGTGGAGGGTTCTCTCCTACAATGAGCAGTTCTTC. Amino acids: CASSEWRVLSYNEQFF. The rearrangement uses TRBV6-4 and TRBJ2-1; weak D call: TRBD2 (6 bases). The ends were cut back, 3 bases at V and 0 bases at J, with 12 bases in the middle. The CDR3 loop spans 16 amino acids. Germline V lookup: CDR1 MRHNA, CDR2 SNTAGT.

This clonotype was observed at least ten times. The chain joins TRBV25-1 to TRBJ2-7; D is undetermined. The length of the CDR3 is 12 residues. V lost 1 base to trimming and J lost 6 bases, with 7 bases between them. The germline V gene has CDR1 MGHDK and CDR2 SYGVNS. Here the CDR3 DNA reads TGTGCCAGCAGTGAATCTGAGACCGAGCAGTACTTC. Encoded protein: CASSESETEQYF.

The V call is TRBV29-1, the J call TRBJ1-5, with D possibly matching TRBD1 (6 bases). The CDR3 length is 12 residues. V was clipped by 4 bases and J by 3 bases, with 7 bases between them. CDR1 is SQVTM and CDR2 is ANQGSEA in the germline V gene. The DNA for the CDR3 is TGCAGCGTTGGGGACACCAATCAGCCCCAGCATTTT. Translation gives CSVGDTNQPQHF.

This clonotype was recorded at least ten times. V usage is TRBV27 and J usage is TRBJ1-1; D is uncertain. The V end lost 0 bases, the J end lost 5 bases, and 7 bases lay between the germline ends. The CDR3 runs to 13 residues. The V gene's germline CDR1 is MNHEY and CDR2 SMNVEV (reference sequence). CDR3 protein: CASSLSQQTEAFF. The DNA for the CDR3 is TGTGCCAGCAGTTTATCACAGCAAACTGAAGCTTTCTTT.

This clonotype was seen repeatedly, ten times or more. This chain connects TRBV29-1 to TRBJ1-5, with a tentative D call TRBD1 (6 bases). Looked up from germline, CDR1 is SQVTM and CDR2 is ANQGSEA. V lost 5 bases, J lost 6 bases, and 14 bases lay in between. The CDR3 runs 13 residues. The CDR3 coding sequence is TGCAGCGTTAAGACAGGCCAAAGTCAGCCCCAGCATTTT. Translated, it gives CSVKTGQSQPQHF.

Many counts were recorded for this clonotype. The chain has TRBV20-1 and TRBJ1-1; tentative D call: TRBD1 (5 bases). This CDR3 comprises 14 residues. V shed 0 bases and J shed 5 bases, with 13 bases lying between them. Germline assignment: CDR1 DFQATT and CDR2 SNEGSKA (reference sequence). This chain's CDR3 is CSARDRKGWTEAFF. Here the CDR3 DNA reads TGCAGTGCTAGAGATAGGAAGGGGTGGACTGAAGCTTTCTTT.

This clonotype came up many times. This chain connects TRBV20-1 to TRBJ2-7; 10 bases map to TRBD2. Germline loops: CDR1 DFQATT, CDR2 SNEGSKA (reference sequence). The V gene end was trimmed by 6 bases and the J gene end by 0 bases; junction bases not matched to a gene: 5. This CDR3 has 14 amino acids. The CDR3, as DNA: TGCAGTGCCCCAACTAGCGGGGCCTCCTACGAGCAGTACTTC. Its translation: CSAPTSGASYEQYF.

This chain connects TRBV6-5 to TRBJ1-3; a weak D match, TRBD1 (5 bases). CDR3 length: 17 residues. Trimming took off 0 bases at V and 0 bases at J, with 12 bases between the two ends. Germline V gene lookup returns CDR1 MNHEY and CDR2 SVGAGI. CDR3 nucleotide sequence: TGTGCCAGCAGTTACTCAGGGACGGACGGCTCTGGAAACACCATATATTTT. This codes for CASSYSGTDGSGNTIYF.

This clonotype was seen ten or more times. The chain carries TRBV29-1 and TRBJ2-1; 14 nucleotides align to TRBD2. Germline V lookup: CDR1 SQVTM, CDR2 ANQGSEA. This CDR3 has 15 amino acids. V trimming: 3 bases; J trimming: 9 bases; junction bases outside the gene matches: 7. CDR3 sequence (DNA): TGCAGCGTTGAGGGGACTAGCGGGAGCTGGGCTGAGCAGTTCTTC. Amino acid sequence: CSVEGTSGSWAEQFF.

This clonotype was found a few times. The CDR3 here is CSVDLDTSNTGELFF. The CDR3 DNA sequence: TGCAGCGTTGACCTGGACACCTCGAACACCGGGGAGCTGTTTTTT. This chain uses TRBV29-1 with TRBJ2-2; D possibly corresponds to TRBD1 (5 bases). The length of the CDR3 is 15 residues. Per the germline V gene, CDR1 is SQVTM and CDR2 is ANQGSEA. V was clipped by 3 bases and J by 0 bases, with 11 bases between them.

This clonotype turned up a few times. The chain uses TRBV10-3 and TRBJ2-4; no definite D call. Germline loops: CDR1 ENHRY, CDR2 SYGVKD. V was clipped by 2 bases and J by 0 bases, with 5 bases between them. CDR3 length: 14 amino acids. The chain's CDR3 is CAISETEAKNIQYF. The CDR3 DNA reads TGTGCCATCAGTGAGACGGAAGCCAAAAACATTCAGTACTTC.

This clonotype was seen more than once but under ten times. The chain joins TRBV20-1 to TRBJ2-2; 8 bases align to TRBD1. Germline CDR1 is DFQATT and CDR2 is SNEGSKA (reference sequence). The V and J ends lost 0 bases and 5 bases, in that order; junction bases with no gene match: 14. CDR3 length equals 18 residues. The CDR3: CSARDQGLWTGRTGELFF. CDR3 DNA: TGCAGTGCTAGAGATCAAGGTTTATGGACAGGGAGGACCGGGGAGCTGTTTTTT.

The V and J genes are TRBV25-1 and TRBJ1-1; a weak D match, TRBD1 (5 bases). Trimming stripped 3 bases from V and 2 bases from J, with 13 bases between. Per germline, CDR1 MGHDK and CDR2 SYGVNS. This CDR3 has 15 residues. The CDR3 DNA reads TGTGCCAGCAGTGATGGGCGGGGGGGTAACACTGAAGCTTTCTTT. Translation: CASSDGRGGNTEAFF.

This clonotype was seen at least ten times. V gene TRBV20-1 combines with J gene TRBJ2-2; D unresolved. Per germline, CDR1 DFQATT and CDR2 SNEGSKA (reference sequence). Deletions cut 5 bases from V and 5 bases from J, with 15 bases between. The CDR3 totals 14 residues. The CDR3, as DNA: TGCAGTGCTCAACCTCCCTTAGGAACCGGGGAGCTGTTTTTT. It yields the protein CSAQPPLGTGELFF.

This clonotype was seen at least ten times. The chain uses TRBV6-5 and TRBJ2-7, with 8 bases aligning to TRBD2. The CDR3 runs 15 residues. V shed 2 bases, J shed 3 bases, and the junction held 6 bases outside the gene matches. CDR1 MNHEY and CDR2 SVGAGI come from the germline V gene. The CDR3 spells CASSYVPSGLYEQYF. As DNA, the CDR3 is TGTGCCAGCAGTTACGTTCCTAGCGGGCTCTACGAGCAGTACTTC.